The rows below give T cell receptor beta chains drawn from one sample of a study of blood T cell repertoires in COVID-19. Profiled with immunoSEQ multiplex PCR; TCRdb holds only in-frame clones, not every one. The sample shows 85,000 to 95,000 clones, 85% to 95% of them seen only once. Sequencing was carried out using peripheral blood. The receptors were sampled from a woman aged 45-65 years in a cohort sampled during active COVID-19. Each CDR3 is given with its conserved first and last residue. A D gene is named only where the DNA matches it firmly. Only some rows state a clone size, as once, few, many or a class for expanded clones.

>TRBV6-5|.|TRBJ2-2|14|once
TGTGCCAGCAGTTACGGAACGACTGCCGGGGAGCTGTTTTTT
CASSYGTTAGELFF
>TRBV6-5|.|TRBJ2-2|12|once
TGTGCCAGCAGCCTCCGGACCGGGGAGCTGTTTTTT
CASSLRTGELFF
>TRBV4-1|.|TRBJ2-7|14|once
TGCGCCAGCAGCCAAGAAACCGCAGGCTACGAGCAGTACTTC
CASSQETAGYEQYF
>TRBV5-4|TRBD1|TRBJ1-2|15|.
TGTGCCAGCAGCCGACTACAACAGGGGGCCTGGGGCTACACCTTC
CASSRLQQGAWGYTF
>TRBV28|TRBD1|TRBJ1-5|16|.
TGTGCCAGCAGTGGCACCGGGACAGGGAAAAATCAGCCCCAGCATTTT
CASSGTGTGKNQPQHF
>TRBV5-1|.|TRBJ2-5|13|.
TGCGCCAGCAGCTTTGACCTGGAGGAGACCCAGTACTTC
CASSFDLEETQYF
>TRBV5-6|.|TRBJ2-1|15|.
TGTGCCAGCAGATCGGGGTCGCAGACCTACAATGAGCAGTTCTTC
CASRSGSQTYNEQFF
>TRBV2|TRBD2|TRBJ2-1|14|.
TGTGCCAGCTTTGGGGGGGTCCTCGCCCTTGAGCAGTTCTTC
CASFGGVLALEQFF
>TRBV3-1/TRBV3-2|TRBD1|TRBJ2-2|15|.
TGTGCCAGCAGCCAGGGACAGGTGAACACCGGGGAGCTGTTTTTT
CASSQGQVNTGELFF
>TRBV6-5|.|TRBJ1-2|13|once
TGTGCCAGCAGCAGAGGGGGGGGAAGAAGCTACACCTTC
CASSRGGGRSYTF
>TRBV29-1|.|TRBJ2-3|12|few
TGCAGCGTTGTCGGGTCTTCAGATACGCAGTATTTT
CSVVGSSDTQYF